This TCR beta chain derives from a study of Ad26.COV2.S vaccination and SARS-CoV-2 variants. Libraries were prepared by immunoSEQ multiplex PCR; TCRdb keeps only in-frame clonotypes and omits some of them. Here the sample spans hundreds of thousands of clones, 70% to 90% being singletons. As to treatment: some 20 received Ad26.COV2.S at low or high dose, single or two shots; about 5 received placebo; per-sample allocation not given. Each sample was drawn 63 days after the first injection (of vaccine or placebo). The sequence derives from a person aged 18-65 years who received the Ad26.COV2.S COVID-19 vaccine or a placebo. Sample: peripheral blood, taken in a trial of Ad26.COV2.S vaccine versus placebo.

The CDR3 loop is CAAGTDSYEQYF. The CDR3 DNA reads TGTGCCGCCGGGACGGACTCCTACGAGCAGTACTTC. V gene TRBV6-5 combines with J gene TRBJ2-7; D assignment may be TRBD1 or TRBD2 (5 bases each). The CDR3 contains 12 residues. The germline CDR1 and CDR2 sequences are MNHEY and SVGAGI. V lost 11 bases, J lost 0 bases, and 11 bases lay in between.